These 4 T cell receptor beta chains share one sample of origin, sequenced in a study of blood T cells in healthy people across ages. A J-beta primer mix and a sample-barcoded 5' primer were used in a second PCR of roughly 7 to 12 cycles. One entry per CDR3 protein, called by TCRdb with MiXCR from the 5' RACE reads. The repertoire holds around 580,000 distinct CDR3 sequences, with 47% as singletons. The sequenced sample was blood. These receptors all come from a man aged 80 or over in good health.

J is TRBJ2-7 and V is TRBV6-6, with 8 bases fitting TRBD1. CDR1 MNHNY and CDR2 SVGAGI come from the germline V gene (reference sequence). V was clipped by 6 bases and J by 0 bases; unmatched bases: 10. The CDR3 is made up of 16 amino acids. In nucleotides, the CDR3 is TGTGCCAGCAGCCGAGGCGGACAGGGTGCCTCCTACGAGCAGTACTTC. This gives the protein CASSRGGQGASYEQYF.

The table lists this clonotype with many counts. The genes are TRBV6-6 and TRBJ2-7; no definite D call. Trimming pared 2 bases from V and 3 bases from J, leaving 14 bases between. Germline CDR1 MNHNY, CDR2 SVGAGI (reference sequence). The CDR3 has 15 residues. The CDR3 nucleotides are TGTGCCAGCAGTTACCACGCCGGCAGATACTACGAGCAGTACTTC. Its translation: CASSYHAGRYYEQYF.

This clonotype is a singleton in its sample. CDR3 amino acids: CSAPRSLAGAYEQYF. The CDR3, as DNA: TGCAGTGCTCCCCGGTCTTTAGCGGGAGCCTACGAGCAGTACTTC. The chain is built from TRBV20-1 and TRBJ2-7; 9 bases are a match to TRBD2. Germline assignment: CDR1 DFQATT and CDR2 SNEGSKA (reference sequence). The J segment lost 2 bases and the V segment lost 5 bases, leaving 10 bases of the junction unmatched. This CDR3 region has 15 residues.

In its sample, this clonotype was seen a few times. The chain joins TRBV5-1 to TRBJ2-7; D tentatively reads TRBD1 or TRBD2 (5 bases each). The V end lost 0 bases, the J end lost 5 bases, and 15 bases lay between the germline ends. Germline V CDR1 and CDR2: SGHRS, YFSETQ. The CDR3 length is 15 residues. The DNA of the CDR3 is TGCGCCAGCAGCTTGGAAACGGGGCGGTGGGACGAGCAGTACTTC. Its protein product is CASSLETGRWDEQYF.